The clone carrying this T cell receptor (beta chain) was recorded only once. Antigen specificity is unknown. Treatment defined: some 20 received Ad26.COV2.S at low or high dose, single or two shots; 5 received placebo; per-sample allocation not given. Collection of the samples took place on day 63 after the first injection of vaccine or placebo. This sample stems from a study of Ad26.COV2.S vaccination and SARS-CoV-2 variants. As for the study in general: Donor participated within the Ad26.COV2.S arm of the COV1001 trial. The authors gave Ad26.COV2.S intramuscularly, either once or twice 56 days apart. General study points: From the TCR breadth and depth analyses, total T cell responses may have been underestimated.

CDR1 and CDR2 from the germline V gene are SGDLS and YYNGEE. The CDR3 covers 16 residues. The junction had 6 bases not matched to a gene; V was cut back by 0 bases and J by 7 bases. Profiled with immunoSEQ multiplex PCR; TCRdb holds only in-frame clones, not every one. The table records about 350,000 clones, about 85% of them present only once. Sequencing used peripheral blood, obtained in a trial of Ad26.COV2.S vaccine versus placebo. The origin of this receptor is a person between 18 and 59 years old who received the Ad26.COV2.S COVID-19 vaccine or a placebo. The V call is TRBV9, the J call TRBJ1-6; TRBD1 aligns across 8 bases. In DNA, the CDR3 is TGTGCCAGCAGCGTAGTGCCGACAGGGGAAAATTCACCCCTCCACTTT. This translates into CASSVVPTGENSPLHF.